The next 18 T cell receptor beta chains were all read from a single sample in a study of blood T cell repertoires in COVID-19. The data were produced by immunoSEQ multiplex PCR, yet TCRdb's version contains in-frame clones alone and is incomplete. The table shows more than 200,000 clones, with approximately 90% occurring only once. Sequencing was done on a sample of PBMCs or T cells enriched from blood (not recorded which). Receptors were obtained from a man between 35 and 55 years old who had recovered from COVID-19.

The V gene is TRBV6-5, the J gene TRBJ1-2; 8 bases fit TRBD1. This CDR3 spans 14 amino acids. The germline V gene has CDR1 MNHEY and CDR2 SVGAGI. V trimming: 6 bases; J trimming: 5 bases; junction bases outside the gene matches: 8. In nucleotides, the CDR3 is TGTGCCAGCAGCCAGGACAGGGAGGGGTATGGCTACACCTTC. The encoded protein is CASSQDREGYGYTF.

The genes are TRBV27 and TRBJ1-1, with D perhaps matching TRBD1 (6 bases). The V and J ends lost 5 bases and 5 bases respectively, with 15 bases between them. The CDR3 sequence is 14 residues long. Germline CDR1 MNHEY, CDR2 SMNVEV (reference sequence). The CDR3 protein is CASSATGRGTEAFF. The CDR3 DNA sequence: TGTGCCAGCAGTGCCACAGGGCGTGGTACTGAAGCTTTCTTT.

This clone has a single count. This chain links TRBV7-6 with TRBJ2-2; D is uncertain. The V end lost 1 base, the J end lost 5 bases, and 5 bases lay between the germline ends. The germline V gene has CDR1 SGHVS and CDR2 FNYEAQ. The CDR3 sequence is 13 residues long. CDR3 region: CASSLDWTGELFF. CDR3 sequence (DNA): TGTGCCAGCAGCTTAGACTGGACCGGGGAGCTGTTTTTT.

The CDR3 region has the DNA TGTGCCAGCTCACCTGACTCAGGGTGGGTAGAAGGCTACACCTTC. Its protein product is CASSPDSGWVEGYTF. This chain joins TRBV18 and TRBJ1-2; D may be TRBD1 (5 bases). The CDR3 loop spans 15 amino acids. The V gene's germline CDR1 is KGHSH and CDR2 LQKENI. Trimming shortened V by 3 bases and J by 8 bases, and 19 bases separated the two germline ends.

The chain links TRBV4-1 to TRBJ2-7; 7 bases align to TRBD2. This CDR3 is built from 15 residues. The germline V gene encodes CDR1 MGHRA and CDR2 YSYEKL. The V gene end was trimmed by 4 bases and the J gene end by 3 bases; junction bases not matched to a gene: 9. CDR3 protein: CASSLRRPGGYEQYF. The CDR3 DNA sequence: TGCGCCAGCAGCCTTCGAAGACCGGGGGGCTACGAGCAGTACTTC.

The gene calls are TRBV11-3 and TRBJ1-2; D might be TRBD1 (5 bases). Trimming took 0 bases from V and 1 from J, leaving 12 bases between them. This CDR3 has 16 residues. Per germline, CDR1 SGHNT and CDR2 YENEEA. The CDR3 DNA reads as TGTGCCAGCAGCTTAGACGCGGGACGAAGTAACTATGGCTACACCTTC. Its protein product is CASSLDAGRSNYGYTF.

The rearrangement joins TRBV7-2 to TRBJ2-2; D might be TRBD2 (5 bases). The V gene's germline CDR1 is SGHTA and CDR2 FQGNSA. The CDR3 spans 17 residues. Between the trimmed V and J ends, which lost 2 bases and 0 bases, there was a span of 13 bases. This CDR3 is CASSLKGAHTNTGELFF. For the CDR3, the DNA is TGTGCCAGCAGCTTAAAGGGAGCGCACACGAACACCGGGGAGCTGTTTTTT.

The chain couples TRBV3-1 (or the pseudogene TRBV3-2) to TRBJ2-7, with 10 bases that match TRBD2. CDR3 size: 14 residues. Germline loops: CDR1 LGHDT, CDR2 YNNKEL (reference sequence). The J segment lost 6 bases and the V segment lost 8 bases, leaving 10 bases of the junction unmatched. The CDR3 coding sequence is TGTGCCAGCGCACTGTTAGCGGGAGGCCCCGAGCAGTACTTC. As protein: CASALLAGGPEQYF.

The sample holds a few counts of this clone. The chain has TRBV9 and TRBJ1-3, with 7 bases matching TRBD1. The CDR3 consists of 18 residues. V shed 2 bases, J shed 3 bases, and the junction held 14 bases outside the gene matches. Per germline, CDR1 SGDLS and CDR2 YYNGEE. The CDR3 here is CASSVSTSTGTDGNTIYF. The CDR3, as DNA: TGTGCCAGCAGCGTTTCCACATCGACAGGGACGGATGGAAACACCATATATTTT. Full variable domain (remainder filled in from reference TRBV9 and TRBJ1-3): DSGVTQTPKHLITATGQRVTLRCSPRSGDLSVYWYQQSLDQGLQFLIQYYNGEERAKGNILERFSAQQFPDLHSELNLSSLELGDSALYFCASSVSTSTGTDGNTIYFGEGSWLTVV.

This chain connects TRBV19 to TRBJ2-3, with 10 bases that match TRBD2. The length of the CDR3 is 14 residues. Germline lookup yields CDR1 LNHDA and CDR2 SQIVND (reference sequence). J gave up 5 bases and V 5 bases, and 4 bases lay outside the gene matches. The CDR3 spells CASSLAGVIDTQYF. The DNA of the CDR3 is TGTGCCAGTAGTCTAGCGGGGGTAATAGATACGCAGTATTTT.

The chain uses TRBV10-1 and TRBJ1-2; no clear D gene. CDR1 WNHNN and CDR2 SYGVQD come from the germline V gene (reference sequence). The V and J ends lost 7 bases and 4 bases respectively, with 13 bases between them. There are 13 residues in the CDR3. CDR3 loop: CASTEGGPYGYTF. The CDR3 DNA is TGCGCCAGCACCGAGGGAGGGCCCTATGGCTACACCTTC.

This chain links TRBV5-8 with TRBJ2-2; D unclear. Germline V gene sequence: CDR1 SGHTS, CDR2 YDEGEE. The CDR3 consists of 14 residues. V shed 1 base and J shed 3 bases, with 7 bases lying between them. In DNA form, the CDR3 reads TGTGCCAGCAGCTTGTTTTCCGACACCGGGGAGCTGTTTTTT. It is translated as CASSLFSDTGELFF.

The chain employs TRBV5-8 and TRBJ2-3; 7 positions agree with TRBD2. CDR1 is SGHTS, CDR2 YDEGEE, per germline. J gave up 7 bases and V 4 bases, and 9 bases lay outside the gene matches. The CDR3 covers 14 residues. For the CDR3, the DNA is TGTGCCAGCAGCGTGACACCGGGACTATATACGCAGTATTTT. This gives the protein CASSVTPGLYTQYF.

The rearrangement uses TRBV11-3 and TRBJ2-7, with D perhaps TRBD1 (6 bases). This CDR3 has 11 residues. Germline V gives CDR1 SGHNT, CDR2 YENEEA. V was trimmed by 5 bases and J by 5 bases, leaving 7 bases between them. CDR3 protein: CASSTGNEQYF. DNA for the CDR3: TGTGCCAGCAGCACAGGGAACGAGCAGTACTTC.

This CDR3 is CASSLNPGQGIGELFF. CDR3 DNA: TGTGCCAGCAGCCTCAACCCGGGACAGGGAATCGGGGAGCTGTTTTTT. The genes are TRBV9 and TRBJ2-2; 9 bases map to TRBD1. The CDR3 consists of 16 residues. Looked up from germline, CDR1 is SGDLS and CDR2 is YYNGEE. V gave up 4 bases and J gave up 7 bases; unmatched junction bases: 11.

The chain has TRBV3-1 (or the pseudogene TRBV3-2) and TRBJ1-5; D is unresolved. The CDR3 length is 13 residues. Trimming stripped 3 bases from V and 12 bases from J, with 15 bases between. CDR1 is LGHDT and CDR2 is YNNKEL in the germline V gene (reference sequence). DNA of the CDR3: TGTGCCAGCAGCCAGACGACGGAGGGAGGCCAGCATTTT. Encoded protein: CASSQTTEGGQHF.

This chain joins TRBV9 and TRBJ2-7; TRBD1 matches at 7 bases. The CDR3 runs to 15 residues. V lost 4 bases to trimming and J lost 7 bases; unmatched junction nucleotides: 14. From germline, CDR1 is SGDLS and CDR2 YYNGEE. The CDR3 DNA reads TGTGCCAGCAGCTTTAGACAGGGCTCGCCTCAGGAGCAGTACTTC. This translates into CASSFRQGSPQEQYF. Based on the CDR3 plus reference TRBV9 and TRBJ2-7, the full variable domain is DSGVTQTPKHLITATGQRVTLRCSPRSGDLSVYWYQQSLDQGLQFLIQYYNGEERAKGNILERFSAQQFPDLHSELNLSSLELGDSALYFCASSFRQGSPQEQYFGPGTRLTVT.

The chain joins TRBV10-3 to TRBJ1-5; 10 bases align to TRBD1. J lost 5 bases, V lost 6 bases, and 4 bases had no gene match. The germline V gene has CDR1 ENHRY and CDR2 SYGVKD. The CDR3 sequence is 14 residues long. The CDR3 is CAISGTGEDQPQHF. The CDR3, as DNA: TGTGCCATCAGCGGGACAGGGGAGGATCAGCCCCAGCATTTT.